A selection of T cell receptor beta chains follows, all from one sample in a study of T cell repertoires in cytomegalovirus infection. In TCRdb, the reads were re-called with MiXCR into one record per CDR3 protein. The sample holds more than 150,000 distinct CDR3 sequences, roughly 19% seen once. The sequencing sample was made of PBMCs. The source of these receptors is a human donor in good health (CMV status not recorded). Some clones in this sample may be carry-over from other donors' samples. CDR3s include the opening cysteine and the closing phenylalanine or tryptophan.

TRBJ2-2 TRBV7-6 CASSLRRPGGGRNTGELFF
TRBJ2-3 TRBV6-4 CASSDGQGADTQYF
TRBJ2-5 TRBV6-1 CAASPANGAIQETQYF
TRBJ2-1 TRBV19 CASSMGLSGRGDNEQFF
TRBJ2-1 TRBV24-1 CATTLGTGDFAKYNEQFF
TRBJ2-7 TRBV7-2 CASSLEGVGRDEQYF
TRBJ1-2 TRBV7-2 CASSPDFTGTGEGGYTF
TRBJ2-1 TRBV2 CASSELAGAPNEQFF
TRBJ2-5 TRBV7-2 CASSHGGYQETQYF
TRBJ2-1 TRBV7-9 CASWSSGTTYNEQFF
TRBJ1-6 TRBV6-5 CASSSQLGTNSPLHF
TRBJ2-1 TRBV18 CASQTGGLSYNEQFF
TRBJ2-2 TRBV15 CATSRVGGQSGELFF
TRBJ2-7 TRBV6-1 CASSDTRLRDSTYEQYF
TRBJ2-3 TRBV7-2 CASSIGVTGTQYF
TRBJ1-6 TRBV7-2 CASSLVGNSYNSPLHF
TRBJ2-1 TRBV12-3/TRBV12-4 CASSLRLAGYNEQFF
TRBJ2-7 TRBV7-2 CASSLALNGLAGRDGEQYF
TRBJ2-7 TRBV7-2 CASSGGGAAHEQYF
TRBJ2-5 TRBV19 CASRVQGLETQYF
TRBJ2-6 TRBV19 CASSILGPDSSGANVLTF
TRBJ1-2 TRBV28 CASLGNNYGYTF
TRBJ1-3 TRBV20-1 CSARGWTVRGSGNTIYF
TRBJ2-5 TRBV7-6 CASSLVRGARETQYF
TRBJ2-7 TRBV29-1 CSVEGSSSYEQYF
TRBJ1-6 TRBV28 CASSSRKNSPLHF
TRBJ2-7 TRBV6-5 CASRTSGQGSLGEQYF
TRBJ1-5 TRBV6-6 CASSPGQFGSNQPQHF
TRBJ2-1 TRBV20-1 CSARLAGDGNEQFF
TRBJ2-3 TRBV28 CASSPGGSLVTQYF
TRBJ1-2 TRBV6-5 CASRTGEGDYGYTF
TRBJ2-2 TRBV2 CASSQRDTLYTGELFF
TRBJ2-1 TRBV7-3 CASSSSASSHEQFF
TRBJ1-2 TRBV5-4 CASSLAGQSYGYTF
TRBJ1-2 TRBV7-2 CASSLDPTDSKRYGYTF
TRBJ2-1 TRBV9 CASSGSGTSGDEQFF
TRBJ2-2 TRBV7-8 CASSLGSGGNTGELFF
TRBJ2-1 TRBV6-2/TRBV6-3 CASSPPVSGHYNEQFF